This TCR beta chain comes out of a study of T cells in Graves' hyperthyroidism and ophthalmopathy (dated by TCRdb to about 2019). For the wider study: Peripheral blood was sampled at the time of initial diagnosis, prior to any treatment. TCR V-J signatures able to tell the groups apart were searched for in a discovery cohort of 100 patients, of whom over 40 had Graves' ophthalmopathy and about 55 had stable Graves' hyperthyroidism. The 100 or so discovery patients were randomly split 7:3 into training and test sets. The paper describes TCR Vbeta CDR3 sequencing of around 130 peripheral blood samples, made up of 43 ophthalmopathy patients, over 70 hyperthyroidism patients and 17 progressor patients. An independent validation cohort of around 19 hyperthyroidism patients and 17 patients who later progressed to ophthalmopathy tested prospective prediction of ophthalmopathy. Following sampling, methimazole starting at 30 mg daily was given to hyperthyroidism patients, and high-dose intravenous methylprednisolone was given to ophthalmopathy patients. Thyroid tissue and blood T-cell repertoires from six Graves' hyperthyroidism patients were also compared in the study.

Stable Graves' hyperthyroidism was defined as the absence of progression to ophthalmopathy over 18 months of follow-up. Hyperthyroidism patients were newly diagnosed, with disease duration under 2 months, and aged 18 to 65 years. Any patient with an uncontrolled infection, another autoimmune disease, pregnancy or lactation was excluded. Diagnoses were based on clinical symptoms, serum thyroxine and TRAb, thyroid ultrasound and orbital computed tomography. PBMCs were separated from 10 ml of fresh peripheral blood using Ficoll-Paque density gradient centrifugation. Trizol reagent was used to extract total RNA, and RNA quality was then checked on an Agilent 2100 Bioanalyzer. The TCR beta CDR3 regions were amplified from RNA transcripts. For the first round of RT-PCR on the TCR CDR3, the HTBI primer set was used together with the Qiagen OneStep RT-PCR kit. Libraries were constructed in a second round of multiplex PCR, after which size selection and purification were performed. The libraries were sequenced on an Illumina HiSeq2000 using paired-end 100 bp reads. The published analysis was carried out like this. Raw data were processed with SOAPnuke, discarding reads with adapters, uncalled bases, mean Phred below 15, or no exact constant-primer or identifier match. High-quality paired reads were merged with COPE v1.2.5, and unique nucleotide sequences were defined as clonotypes. MiTCR v1.1 was used to align clonotypes to the IMGT TRBV, TRBD and TRBJ reference segments. The analysis was restricted to V-J combinations with a frequency above 0.0001, which together covered around 99% of the repertoires. The TCS score was defined as the ratio of F50 (clonal expansion) to E x V (chaos), calculated using BLOSUM62-based TCRdist between CDR3 peptides within each V-J. Welch's t-statistics and random forest reduced roughly 530 V-J features to fewer than 15, which were used in a naive Bayes classifier (R e1071). Starting from the raw public reads, TCRdb applied fastp trimming at Q25, assembled clones with MiXCR and retained in-frame beta chains. Merged by CDR3 protein, the rows form single entries marked with the most common genes and DNA. TCRdb's processing, not the study's, gives the V and J calls here. The sample table holds about 420,000 distinct CDR3 sequences, of which about 13% were seen once. The top ten clonotypes cover 5% to 6.5% of the sample.

Overall study outcomes, separate from this receptor: During validation, the model predicted progression to ophthalmopathy a median of about 6.3 months ahead of onset, with almost 71% sensitivity and about 72% specificity. A 13 V-J signature model separated ophthalmopathy from stable hyperthyroidism, with over 85% sensitivity and about 81% specificity in cross-validation and 80%/75% in testing. Blood samples also contained most of the expanded thyroid clonotypes (frequency above 0.001), which suggests that blood repertoires may reflect thyroid immune responses. Sample size was not statistically predetermined, and investigators were not blinded to group allocation.

Inclusive of the bounding cysteine and phenylalanine, the CDR3 is 11 residues long. Just the 33-base CDR3 DNA is kept, in frame starting at base 1. V lost 1 base and J lost 8 bases; the stretch between them is 5 bases long. CDR1 and CDR2 were assigned from the germline V gene (reference sequence) as GTSNPN and SVGIG. This clonotype was counted between two and nine times. Its antigen remains unidentified. Nothing much larger sits one base from this clone, and base qualities are not available. This TCR derives from a woman under 30 with Graves' hyperthyroidism. The chain couples TRBV30 to TRBJ1-4; there is no confident call for the D gene. Source material: blood. The DNA reads TGTGCCTGGAGTGGAGGAGAAAAACTGTTTTTT. It codes for CAWSGGEKLFF.